The 30 T cell receptor beta chains reported below all come from one sample, sequenced in a study of cytomegalovirus exposure and HLA in healthy donors. Use of 60 Vbeta and 13 Jbeta primers characterized the PCR. Method: immunoSEQ multiplex PCR; TCRdb's copy keeps in-frame clones and lacks some. The sample table sets out over 200,000 clones. Sequencing used PBMCs. The receptor source for this set is a woman aged 25-40 years in good health and CMV-seropositive.

This rearrangement joins TRBV6-5 to TRBJ2-7; D possibly corresponds to TRBD2 (6 bases). V was cut by 0 bases and J by 6 bases, with 9 bases left in between. The CDR3 has 13 amino acids. Germline loops: CDR1 MNHEY, CDR2 SVGAGI. CDR3 in amino acids: CASSYSEGAEQYF. The DNA for the CDR3 is TGTGCCAGCAGTTACTCGGAGGGAGCCGAGCAGTACTTC.

The rearrangement links TRBV7-7 to TRBJ2-7; 8 bases are shared with TRBD1. CDR1 is SSHAT and CDR2 is FNYEAQ in the germline V gene (reference sequence). The V and J ends lost 9 bases and 2 bases, in that order; junction bases with no gene match: 3. This CDR3 has 12 residues. The chain's CDR3 is CARQGQAYEQYF. CDR3 nucleotides: TGTGCCAGACAGGGACAGGCCTACGAGCAGTACTTC.

For this clone: Germline and junction disagree at one end, which may indicate a read error. The chain joins TRBV5-4 to TRBJ1-2, with a weak D call TRBD1 (6 bases). The CDR3 has 14 residues. CDR1 SGHNT and CDR2 YYREEE come from the germline V gene (reference sequence). The chain's CDR3 is CASSPEGGSYDYTF. The CDR3 coding sequence is TGTGCCAGCAGCCCTGAGGGGGGGAGCTATGACTACACCTTC.

The rearrangement uses TRBV5-4 and TRBJ2-2; D may be TRBD1 (6 bases). CDR3 length equals 14 residues. V dropped 4 bases and J dropped 5 bases, with 12 bases sitting between them. The germline V gene has CDR1 SGHNT and CDR2 YYREEE (reference sequence). The CDR3 DNA reads TGTGCCAGCAGCCTAACAGGGATGACCGGGGAGCTGTTTTTT. Its translation: CASSLTGMTGELFF.

This chain uses TRBV15 with TRBJ2-1; tentatively, D is TRBD2 (6 bases). CDR1 and CDR2 from the germline V gene are LNHNV and YYDKDF (reference sequence). The CDR3 totals 19 residues. V was pared by 3 bases and J by 1 base, with 22 bases between. CDR3 DNA: TGTGCCACCAGCAGCCGCCGCCCCTCCGGGACTGAGTCCTACAATGAGCAGTTCTTC. This gives the protein CATSSRRPSGTESYNEQFF.

This rearrangement joins TRBV6-6 to TRBJ1-4; 10 bases are shared with TRBD1. V lost 4 bases, J lost 7 bases, and 3 bases stayed unmatched. The germline V gene has CDR1 MNHNY and CDR2 SVGAGI (reference sequence). This CDR3 has 14 residues. The CDR3 bases are TGTGCCAGCAGTTTCCGACAGGGGGCTGAAAAACTGTTTTTT. Translation: CASSFRQGAEKLFF.

The gene calls are TRBV7-9 and TRBJ1-2, with D perhaps TRBD1 (6 bases). CDR1 is SEHNR and CDR2 is FQNEAQ in the germline V gene (reference sequence). The CDR3 loop spans 15 amino acids. The V end lost 5 bases, the J end lost 4 bases, and 17 bases lay between the germline ends. This CDR3 reads CASSPSQGRGYGYTF. The CDR3 coding sequence is TGTGCCAGCAGCCCGTCACAGGGCAGGGGCTATGGCTACACCTTC.

This chain connects TRBV10-3 to TRBJ2-3, with D perhaps TRBD2 (6 bases). V lost 0 bases, J lost 2 bases, and 9 bases lay in between. Germline lookup yields CDR1 ENHRY and CDR2 SYGVKD. This CDR3 has 15 amino acids. The CDR3 sequence: CAISESAGFTDTQYF. The DNA of the CDR3 is TGTGCCATCAGTGAGTCTGCGGGGTTCACAGATACGCAGTATTTT.

V usage is TRBV28 and J usage is TRBJ1-2, with D possibly TRBD1 on 6 matching bases. The CDR3 spans 15 residues. The germline CDR1 and CDR2 sequences are MDHEN and SYDVKM. Trimming shortened V by 3 bases and J by 0 bases, and 11 bases separated the two germline ends. CDR3 nucleotide sequence: TGTGCCAGCAGTTTTTTTGGGACACCTAACTATGGCTACACCTTC. As protein: CASSFFGTPNYGYTF.

The J gene is TRBJ1-4, the V gene TRBV6-1, with D uncertain. The CDR3 sequence is 15 residues long. CDR1 MNHNS and CDR2 SASEGT come from the germline V gene. Trimming took off 3 bases at V and 7 bases at J, with 15 bases between the two ends. CDR3 residues: CASSESSNFAEKLFF. The DNA of the CDR3 is TGTGCCAGCAGTGAGTCGTCCAACTTTGCTGAAAAACTGTTTTTT.

The CDR3 sequence: CASSPNRAHDTQYF. The CDR3 region has the DNA TGCGCCAGCAGTCCCAACAGGGCCCATGATACGCAGTATTTT. This rearrangement joins TRBV23-1 to TRBJ2-3, with D possibly TRBD1 on 6 matching bases. Being an ORF, TRBV23-1 has a function that is uncertain. With 4 bases removed from V and 6 bases from J, the gap between germline ends came to 14 bases. The CDR3 extends over 14 amino acids.

The chain employs TRBV7-9 and TRBJ1-5, with D uncertain. The CDR3 has 14 residues. V lost 1 base, J lost 5 bases, and 9 bases lay in between. CDR1 and CDR2 from the germline V gene are SEHNR and FQNEAQ (reference sequence). CDR3 coding DNA: TGTGCCAGCAGCTTAGGGTCAGATTATCAGCCCCAGCATTTT. Its protein product is CASSLGSDYQPQHF.

The V gene is TRBV30, the J gene TRBJ2-7; a possible D gene is TRBD2 (7 bases). The CDR3 runs to 15 residues. Deletions cut 0 bases from V and 2 bases from J, with 14 bases between. Per the germline V gene, CDR1 is GTSNPN and CDR2 is SVGIG (reference sequence). The CDR3 DNA reads TGTGCCTGGAGTGTGGGGGGGGCAGGGACCTACGAGCAGTACTTC. This translates into CAWSVGGAGTYEQYF.

The V and J genes are TRBV5-5 and TRBJ1-5; possibly TRBD1 for D (5 bases). This CDR3 has 14 amino acids. V was cut by 4 bases and J by 9 bases, with 17 bases left in between. Germline V gene lookup returns CDR1 SGHKS and CDR2 YYEKEE (reference sequence). CDR3 sequence: CASSDLGTQGPQHF. DNA for the CDR3: TGTGCCAGCAGCGACCTAGGTACCCAGGGGCCCCAGCATTTT. Based on the CDR3 plus reference TRBV5-5 and TRBJ1-5, the full variable domain is DAGVTQSPTHLIKTRGQQVTLRCSPISGHKSVSWYQQVLGQGPQFIFQYYEKEERGRGNFPDRFSARQFPNYSSELNVNALLLGDSALYLCASSDLGTQGPQHFGDGTRLSIL.

The chain carries TRBV5-1 and TRBJ2-7; 7 positions agree with TRBD2. This CDR3 contains 17 residues. Germline lookup yields CDR1 SGHRS and CDR2 YFSETQ. The V segment lost 1 base and the J segment 2 bases; nucleotides outside the gene matches: 12. CDR3 sequence reads: CASSLTRLATPAYEQYF. CDR3 DNA sequence: TGCGCCAGCAGCTTGACGAGACTAGCCACCCCGGCCTACGAGCAGTACTTC. The whole variable domain, remainder taken from reference TRBV5-1 and TRBJ2-7, is KAGVTQTPRYLIKTRGQQVTLSCSPISGHRSVSWYQQTPGQGLQFLFEYFSETQRNKGNFPGRFSGRQFSNSRSEMNVSTLELGDSALYLCASSLTRLATPAYEQYFGPGTRLTVT.

V gene TRBV9 combines with J gene TRBJ1-1; D perhaps matches TRBD1 (5 bases). Trimming took off 1 base at V and 4 bases at J, with 8 bases between the two ends. This CDR3 spans 13 amino acids. The V gene's germline CDR1 is SGDLS and CDR2 YYNGEE. The CDR3 loop is CASSVRGGTEAFF. DNA for the CDR3: TGTGCCAGCAGCGTACGGGGGGGCACTGAAGCTTTCTTT.

V is TRBV2 and J is TRBJ1-1; D perhaps matches TRBD1 (6 bases). Germline CDR1 and CDR2: SNHLY and FYNNEI. The germline V and J ends were trimmed by 3 bases and 4 bases, with 15 bases remaining between them. The CDR3 is made up of 15 amino acids. The CDR3 coding sequence is TGTGCCAGCAGTGATTTCGGGGAAGGGGGCACTGAAGCTTTCTTT. Residues: CASSDFGEGGTEAFF.

The chain links TRBV6-6 to TRBJ2-7, with TRBD2 as a possible D gene (5 bases). The ends were cut back, 0 bases at V and 2 bases at J, with 8 bases in the middle. Per germline, CDR1 MNHNY and CDR2 SVGAGI (reference sequence). This CDR3 region has 14 residues. The CDR3 here is CASSYSGGPYEQYF. For the CDR3, the DNA is TGTGCCAGCAGTTACTCCGGCGGGCCCTACGAGCAGTACTTC.

The chain has TRBV30 and TRBJ2-7, with a tentative D call TRBD1 (5 bases). Germline-derived CDR1 and CDR2 are GTSNPN and SVGIG (reference sequence). V was cut by 2 bases and J by 5 bases, with 16 bases left in between. The CDR3 is made up of 14 amino acids. The CDR3 DNA reads as TGTGCCTGGAGTTCCCGAGACAGTGGGGACGAGCAGTACTTC. This codes for CAWSSRDSGDEQYF.

The CDR3 loop is CASSRDRFRETQYF. The CDR3 region has the DNA TGTGCCAGCAGCCGAGACAGGTTCCGTGAGACCCAGTACTTC. The gene calls are TRBV27 and TRBJ2-5; TRBD1 might be the D (6 bases). The CDR3 is 14 amino acids. Germline V gives CDR1 MNHEY, CDR2 SMNVEV (reference sequence). With 6 bases removed from V and 5 bases from J, the gap between germline ends came to 16 bases.

The rearrangement uses TRBV5-1 and TRBJ2-3, with D maybe TRBD1 (5 bases). The V gene lost 3 bases and the J gene lost 2 bases, with 13 bases spanning the gap. Germline-derived CDR1 and CDR2 are SGHRS and YFSETQ. This CDR3 is built from 15 residues. The CDR3 coding sequence is TGCGCCAGCAGCTCCCGACAGAGCACCACAGATACGCAGTATTTT. Protein: CASSSRQSTTDTQYF.

The chain carries TRBV4-1 and TRBJ1-1; D call uncertain. CDR1 is MGHRA and CDR2 is YSYEKL in the germline V gene. The V gene lost 0 bases and the J gene lost 2 bases, with 10 bases spanning the gap. The CDR3 sequence is 15 residues long. The CDR3 region is CASSQETGDNTEAFF. DNA for the CDR3: TGCGCCAGCAGCCAAGAGACCGGGGATAACACTGAAGCTTTCTTT.

This rearrangement joins TRBV19 to TRBJ2-3; D possibly corresponds to TRBD2 (5 bases). The V gene lost 7 bases and the J gene lost 4 bases, with 18 bases spanning the gap. CDR1 LNHDA and CDR2 SQIVND come from the germline V gene (reference sequence). The CDR3 consists of 15 residues. In DNA form, the CDR3 reads TGTGCCAGTACCTCAAGGGAGAGGGTCGCAGATACGCAGTATTTT. This gives the protein CASTSRERVADTQYF.

The rearrangement uses TRBV21-1 and TRBJ1-6; TRBD1, as called in the table, went unchecked against the DNA. TRBV21-1 is a pseudogene. This CDR3 contains 15 residues. The CDR3 sequence is CASSMRTGKNSPLHF. CDR3 in DNA: TGTGCCAGCAGCATGCGGACAGGGAAGAATTCACCCCTCCACTTT.

The genes are TRBV10-2 and TRBJ1-3, with D tentatively TRBD1 (6 bases). The CDR3 totals 14 residues. The germline V and J ends were trimmed by 7 bases and 4 bases, with 14 bases remaining between them. CDR1 and CDR2 from the germline V gene are WSHSY and SAAADI. The CDR3 here is CASTSGEAGNTIYF. As DNA, the CDR3 is TGCGCCAGCACTTCAGGGGAAGCAGGAAACACCATATATTTT.

This chain links TRBV18 with TRBJ2-3; 7 bases match TRBD1. CDR3 size: 15 residues. V shed 2 bases, J shed 0 bases, and the junction held 2 bases outside the gene matches. Looked up from germline, CDR1 is KGHSH and CDR2 is LQKENI. CDR3 residues: CASSPNRGSTDTQYF. For the CDR3, the DNA is TGTGCCAGCTCACCAAACAGGGGAAGCACAGATACGCAGTATTTT.

This chain joins TRBV9 and TRBJ2-6; TRBD1 might be the D (5 bases). Trimming removed 3 bases at V and 0 bases at J, with 7 bases between. Germline CDR1 SGDLS, CDR2 YYNGEE. The CDR3 spans 15 residues. The CDR3 DNA reads as TGTGCCAGCAGCGCAGGGTACTCTGGGGCCAACGTCCTGACTTTC. As protein: CASSAGYSGANVLTF.

The genes are TRBV14 and TRBJ2-5; TRBD1 agrees at 10 bases. The CDR3 is made up of 15 amino acids. CDR1 and CDR2 from the germline V gene are SGHDN and FVKESK. With V trimmed by 0 bases and J by 4 bases, 2 bases remained unmatched. This CDR3 is CASSQEWDRGETQYF. For the CDR3, the DNA is TGTGCCAGCAGCCAAGAATGGGACAGGGGAGAGACCCAGTACTTC.

V gene TRBV5-1 combines with J gene TRBJ2-5; possibly TRBD1 for D (5 bases). The V and J ends lost 0 bases and 5 bases respectively, with 11 bases between them. CDR3 length equals 14 residues. The V gene's germline CDR1 is SGHRS and CDR2 YFSETQ. CDR3 bases: TGCGCCAGCAGCTTGGCTGGGGCTATTGAGACCCAGTACTTC. Protein sequence: CASSLAGAIETQYF. Filled out from reference TRBV5-1 and TRBJ2-5, the complete variable domain reads KAGVTQTPRYLIKTRGQQVTLSCSPISGHRSVSWYQQTPGQGLQFLFEYFSETQRNKGNFPGRFSGRQFSNSRSEMNVSTLELGDSALYLCASSLAGAIETQYFGPGTRLLVL.

The chain joins TRBV7-6 to TRBJ2-7, with 12 bases fitting TRBD2. The CDR3 spans 18 residues. J was trimmed by 2 bases and V by 10 bases; bases with no gene match: 18. The germline CDR1 and CDR2 sequences are SGHVS and FNYEAQ. The DNA of the CDR3 is TGTGCCACCAAGAAAAGAGGGCTAGCGGGGGGGCTAGCCTACGAGCAGTACTTC. Translating gives CATKKRGLAGGLAYEQYF.